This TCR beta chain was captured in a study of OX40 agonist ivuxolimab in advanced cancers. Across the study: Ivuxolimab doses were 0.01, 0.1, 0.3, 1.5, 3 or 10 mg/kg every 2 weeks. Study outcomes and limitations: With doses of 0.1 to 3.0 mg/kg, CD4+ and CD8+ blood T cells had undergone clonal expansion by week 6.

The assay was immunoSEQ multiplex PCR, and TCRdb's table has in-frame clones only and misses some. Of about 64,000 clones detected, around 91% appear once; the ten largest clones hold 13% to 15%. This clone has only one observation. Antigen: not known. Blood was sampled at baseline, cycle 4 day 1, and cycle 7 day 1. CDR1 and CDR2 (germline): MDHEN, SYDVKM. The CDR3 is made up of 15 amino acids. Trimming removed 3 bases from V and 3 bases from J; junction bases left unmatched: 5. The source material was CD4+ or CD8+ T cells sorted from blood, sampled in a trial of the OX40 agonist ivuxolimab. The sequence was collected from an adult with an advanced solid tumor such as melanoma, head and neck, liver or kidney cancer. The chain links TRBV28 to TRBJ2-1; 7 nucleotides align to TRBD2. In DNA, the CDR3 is TGTGCCAGCAGTTTGGTGCCTAGCGGCTACAATGAGCAGTTCTTC. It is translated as CASSLVPSGYNEQFF.